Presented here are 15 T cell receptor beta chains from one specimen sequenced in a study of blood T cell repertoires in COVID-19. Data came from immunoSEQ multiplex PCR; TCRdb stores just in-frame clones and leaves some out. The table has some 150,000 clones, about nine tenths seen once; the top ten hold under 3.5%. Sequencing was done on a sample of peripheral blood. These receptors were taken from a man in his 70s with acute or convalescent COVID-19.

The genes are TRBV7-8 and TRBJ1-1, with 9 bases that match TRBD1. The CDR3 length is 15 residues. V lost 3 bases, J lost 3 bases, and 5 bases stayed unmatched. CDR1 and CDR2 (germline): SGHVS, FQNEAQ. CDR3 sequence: CASSFTGGGYTEAFF. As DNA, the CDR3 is TGTGCCAGCAGCTTCACAGGGGGCGGGTACACTGAAGCTTTCTTT.

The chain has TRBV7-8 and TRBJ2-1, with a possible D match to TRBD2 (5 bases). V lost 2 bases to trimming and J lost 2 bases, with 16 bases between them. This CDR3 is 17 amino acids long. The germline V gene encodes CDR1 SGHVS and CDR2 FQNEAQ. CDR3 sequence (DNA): TGTGCCAGCAGCTTACTGGCCGGAGGCGATACCTACAATGAGCAGTTCTTC. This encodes CASSLLAGGDTYNEQFF.

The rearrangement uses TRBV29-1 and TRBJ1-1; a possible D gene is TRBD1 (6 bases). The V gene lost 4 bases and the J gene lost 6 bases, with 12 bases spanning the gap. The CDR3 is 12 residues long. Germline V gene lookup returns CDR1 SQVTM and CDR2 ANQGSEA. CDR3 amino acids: CSVVGTHAEAFF. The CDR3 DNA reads TGCAGCGTTGTGGGGACACACGCTGAAGCTTTCTTT.

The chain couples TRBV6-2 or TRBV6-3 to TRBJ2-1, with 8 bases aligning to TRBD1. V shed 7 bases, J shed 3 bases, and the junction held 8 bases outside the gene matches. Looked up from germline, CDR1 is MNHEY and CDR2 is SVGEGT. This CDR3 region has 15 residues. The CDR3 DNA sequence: TGTGCCAGCATCCCCAGGACAGGGATCTACAATGAGCAGTTCTTC. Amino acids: CASIPRTGIYNEQFF.

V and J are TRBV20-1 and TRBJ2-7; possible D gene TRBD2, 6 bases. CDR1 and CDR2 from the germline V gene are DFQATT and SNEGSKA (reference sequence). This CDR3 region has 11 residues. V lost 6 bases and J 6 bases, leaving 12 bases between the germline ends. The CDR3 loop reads CSAHRGIEQYF. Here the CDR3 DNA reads TGCAGTGCCCATCGGGGGATCGAGCAGTACTTC.

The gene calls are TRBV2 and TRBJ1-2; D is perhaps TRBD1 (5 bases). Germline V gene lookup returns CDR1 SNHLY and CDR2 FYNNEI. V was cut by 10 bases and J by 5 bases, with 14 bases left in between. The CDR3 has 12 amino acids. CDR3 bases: TGTGCCACGGGCGGGACGGCTTATGGCTACACCTTC. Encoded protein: CATGGTAYGYTF.

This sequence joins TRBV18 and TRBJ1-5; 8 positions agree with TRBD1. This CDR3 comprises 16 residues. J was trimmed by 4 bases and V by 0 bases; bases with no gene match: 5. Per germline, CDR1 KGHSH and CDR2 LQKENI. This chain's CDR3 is CASSPPLQGDNQPQHF. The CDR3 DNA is TGTGCCAGCTCACCACCGTTACAGGGGGATAATCAGCCCCAGCATTTT.

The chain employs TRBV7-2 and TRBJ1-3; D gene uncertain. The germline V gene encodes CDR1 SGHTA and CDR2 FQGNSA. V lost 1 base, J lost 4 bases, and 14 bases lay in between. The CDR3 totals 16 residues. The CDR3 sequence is CASSLVAGSTGNTIYF. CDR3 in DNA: TGTGCCAGCAGCTTAGTAGCCGGGTCTACAGGAAACACCATATATTTT.

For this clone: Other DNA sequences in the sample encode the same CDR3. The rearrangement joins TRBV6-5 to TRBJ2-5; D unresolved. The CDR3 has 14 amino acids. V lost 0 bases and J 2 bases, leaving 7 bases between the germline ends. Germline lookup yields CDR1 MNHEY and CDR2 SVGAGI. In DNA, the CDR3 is TGTGCCAGCAGTTACTCGTCGGGTCAAGAGACCCAGTACTTC. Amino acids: CASSYSSGQETQYF.

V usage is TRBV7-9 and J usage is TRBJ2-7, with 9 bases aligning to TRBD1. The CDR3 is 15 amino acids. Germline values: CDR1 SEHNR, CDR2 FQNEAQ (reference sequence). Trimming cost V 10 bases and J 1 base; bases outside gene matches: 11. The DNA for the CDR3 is TGTGCCACCAGAAAACAGGGGGCTACTTCCTACGAGCAGTACTTC. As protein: CATRKQGATSYEQYF.

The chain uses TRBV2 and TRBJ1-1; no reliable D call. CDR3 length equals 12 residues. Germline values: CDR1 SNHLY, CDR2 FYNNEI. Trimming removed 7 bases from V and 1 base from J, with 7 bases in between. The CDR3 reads CASIDQNTEAFF. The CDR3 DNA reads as TGTGCCAGCATAGATCAGAACACTGAAGCTTTCTTT.

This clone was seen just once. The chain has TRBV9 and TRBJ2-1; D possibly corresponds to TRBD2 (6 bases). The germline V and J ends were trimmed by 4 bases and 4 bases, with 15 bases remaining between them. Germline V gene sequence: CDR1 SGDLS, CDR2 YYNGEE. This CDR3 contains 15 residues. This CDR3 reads CASSRDGGGYNEQFF. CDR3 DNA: TGTGCCAGCAGCCGGGATGGGGGAGGTTACAATGAGCAGTTCTTC.

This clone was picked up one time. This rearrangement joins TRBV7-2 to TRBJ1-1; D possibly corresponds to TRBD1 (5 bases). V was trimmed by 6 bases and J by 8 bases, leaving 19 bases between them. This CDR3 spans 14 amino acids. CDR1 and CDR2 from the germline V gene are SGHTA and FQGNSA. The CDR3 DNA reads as TGTGCCAGCAGTTCTCGAACCCGGCGACAGGAAGCTTTCTTT. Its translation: CASSSRTRRQEAFF.

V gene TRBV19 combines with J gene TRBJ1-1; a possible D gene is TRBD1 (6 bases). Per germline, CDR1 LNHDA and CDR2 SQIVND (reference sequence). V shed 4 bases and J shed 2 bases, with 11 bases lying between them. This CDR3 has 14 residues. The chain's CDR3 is CASSNQGPNTEAFF. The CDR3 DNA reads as TGTGCCAGTAGTAATCAGGGGCCTAACACTGAAGCTTTCTTT. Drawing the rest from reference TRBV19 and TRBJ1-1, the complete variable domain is DGGITQSPKYLFRKEGQNVTLSCEQNLNHDAMYWYRQDPGQGLRLIYYSQIVNDFQKGDIAEGYSVSREKKESFPLTVTSAQKNPTAFYLCASSNQGPNTEAFFGQGTRLTVV.

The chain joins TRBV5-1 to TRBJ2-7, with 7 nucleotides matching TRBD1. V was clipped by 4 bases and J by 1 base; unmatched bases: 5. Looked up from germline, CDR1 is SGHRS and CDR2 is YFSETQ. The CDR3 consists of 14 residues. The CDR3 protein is CASSTRTGSYEQYF. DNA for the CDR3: TGCGCCAGCAGCACACGGACAGGATCCTACGAGCAGTACTTC.